This T cell receptor (beta chain) is drawn from a study of blood T cell repertoires in COVID-19. About the study: Specimens from acute and convalescent COVID-19 originated in the United States, Italy and Spain.

Here immunoSEQ multiplex PCR was the method, and the copy in TCRdb shows in-frame clones only, minus some. The sample lists about 140,000 clones, roughly nine tenths seen once, with more than 2.5% in the top ten. Germline V CDR1 and CDR2: SGHTA, FQGTGA. Losses at the gene ends were 5 bases for V and 6 bases for J; bases not matched to a gene: 9. The CDR3 length is 16 residues. The V gene is TRBV7-3, the J gene TRBJ2-1, with 11 positions matching TRBD2. Sequencing was done on a sample of peripheral blood. This receptor was taken from a human donor with COVID-19, enrolled during active disease. The donor label of this sample is uncertain. CDR3: CASSGDTSGSGNEQFF. DNA for the CDR3: TGTGCCAGCAGCGGTGATACTAGCGGGAGTGGCAATGAGCAGTTCTTC. Variable domain in full (rest from reference TRBV7-3 and TRBJ2-1): GAGVSQTPSNKVTEKGKYVELRCDPISGHTALYWYRQSLGQGPEFLIYFQGTGAADDSGLPNDRFFAVRPEGSVSTLKIQRTERGDSAVYLCASSGDTSGSGNEQFFGPGTRLTVL.